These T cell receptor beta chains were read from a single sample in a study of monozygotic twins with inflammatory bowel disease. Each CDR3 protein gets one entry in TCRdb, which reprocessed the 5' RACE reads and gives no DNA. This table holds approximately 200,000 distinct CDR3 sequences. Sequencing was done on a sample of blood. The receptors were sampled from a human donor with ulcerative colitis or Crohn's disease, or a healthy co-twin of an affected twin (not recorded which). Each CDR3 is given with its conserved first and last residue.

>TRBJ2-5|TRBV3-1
CASSHPRLGPRETQYF
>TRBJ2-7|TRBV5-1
CASSLGQVSVYEQYF
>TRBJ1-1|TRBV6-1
CASSEQGEDTEAFF
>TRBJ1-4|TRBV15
CATSSGTAFFNEKLFF
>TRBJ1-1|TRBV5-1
CASSLALMNTEAFF
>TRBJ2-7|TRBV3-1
CASSQGTVSYEQYF
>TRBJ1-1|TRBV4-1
CASSQVLRGRNTEAFF
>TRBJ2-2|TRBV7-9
CASTSGGHGTRAGELFF
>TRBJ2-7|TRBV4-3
CASSQDRGTYEQYF
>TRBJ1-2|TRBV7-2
CASSLSGRIANYGYTF
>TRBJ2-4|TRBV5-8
CASSLAWRGENIQYF
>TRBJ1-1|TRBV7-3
CATPFLPGTGDTEAFF
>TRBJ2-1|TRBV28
CASSLWGTGYNEQFF
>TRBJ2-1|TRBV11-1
CASSLGRTSGGASNEQFF
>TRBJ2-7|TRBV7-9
CASSRPPYEQYF
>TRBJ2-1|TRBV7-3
CASSPLAGVSYNEQFF
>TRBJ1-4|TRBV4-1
CASSPGVSAPEKLFF
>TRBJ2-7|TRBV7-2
CASGVGYEQYF
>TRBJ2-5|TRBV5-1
CASSSQGAEETQYF
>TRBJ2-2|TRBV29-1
CSGRKTGTAHTGELFF
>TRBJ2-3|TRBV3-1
CASQRGGTDTQYF
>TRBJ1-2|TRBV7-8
CASSFRRGLIEGYTF
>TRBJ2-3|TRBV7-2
CASSWGLAGGTDTQYF
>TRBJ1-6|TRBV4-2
CASSQDGGNSPLHF